This TCR beta chain was recorded in a study of CD8+CD57+ T cells in acquired aplastic anemia. Study at large: Mean DNA quantity obtained from sorted CD4+ and CD8+ cells was 3 to 4 ug. Approximately 11 million reads were obtained on average for healthy donor CD4+ cells. Points from the study as a whole: A set of 25 to 30 CD8+ CDR3 sequences was shared between patients and controls, and these sequences appeared highly expressed in patients.

CDR3 length: 15 residues. After removal of 1 base from V and 15 bases from J, the junction contained 11 bases not matched to a gene. Germline-derived CDR1 and CDR2 are SEHNR and FQNEAQ (reference sequence). It was genomic DNA that served as the template for profiling TCR beta VDJ and CDR3. TCRdb re-called the reads with MiXCR, one entry per CDR3 protein. Of 400,000 to 500,000 distinct CDR3 sequences in the sample, 55% to 70% were seen once. With respect to this clonotype: Its cognate antigen is unknown.

The receptor's source is a human donor in good health, serving as a control. Sequences were obtained from sorted CD4+, CD8+, or CD8+CD57+ T cells (not recorded which) from PBMCs. J is TRBJ2-3 and V is TRBV7-9; 12 positions match TRBD1. The CDR3 reads CASSLDGYGTGGQYF. Here the CDR3 DNA reads TGTGCCAGCAGCTTAGACGGGTATGGGACAGGGGGCCAATATTTT.